This T cell receptor (beta chain) is from a study of blood T cell repertoires in COVID-19 (dated by TCRdb to 2018 to 2020). The study in broad terms: Samples covering the acute and convalescent phases of COVID-19 were provided by collaborators in the United States, Italy and Spain. The prospective study material was composed of cDNA or gDNA derived from T cells, B-cell-depleted T cells, or PBMCs. The dataset comprised deeply sampled blood TCRbeta repertoires from subjects exposed to, actively infected with, or recovered from COVID-19. The repertoires were made available in a free public database intended to serve as a resource for research on the immune response to SARS-CoV-2. The samples were drawn from the first 160 participants of the ongoing ImmuneRACE study and from 1,254 subjects provided by 6 global collaborators. The sample metadata nearly always contained a de-identified subject ID, COVID-19 status, age in years and sex. Where available, HLA class I and class II types were obtained from metadata supplied by the sample provider rather than from assay-based typing.

Its CDR3 holds 15 amino acids, cysteine through phenylalanine. The sequence is cut down to CDR3 DNA, 45 bases in frame from base 1. The germline V gene (reference sequence) supplies CDR1 GTSNPN and CDR2 SVGIG. V loses 2 bases at its end and J loses 6 bases; junction bases beyond the gene matches: 9. Participants in the prospective study were aged roughly 18 to 89 years, lived in about two dozen United States geographic areas, and enrolled through a virtual design. In the prospective study, cohorts were assigned on the basis of participant-reported clinical history obtained from a screening survey and a study questionnaire. ImmuneRACE Cohort 3 recovered participants were defined by two consecutive negative NP/OP PCR tests, healthcare professional clearance, or symptom resolution. In the prospective study, mobile phlebotomists collected whole blood, serum and a nasopharyngeal or oropharyngeal swab from each participant. Additional blood draws and questionnaires over an approximately two-month period could optionally be provided by prospective study participants. Before DNA extraction, prospective study blood samples were shipped either frozen or at room temperature.

Results the study describes overall, beyond this receptor: The amount of clinical and demographic metadata varied by source and participant and was provided uncurated.

Regarding this clone: No antigen is known for it. The input lacks base qualities; no much larger clone sits a single base away.

TCRbeta CDR3 regions were amplified from genomic DNA using the immunoSEQ Assay, a bias-controlled multiplex PCR. In the original analysis: The number of nucleated cells in each sample was estimated from the amplification of reference gene primers within the assay. To quantify the absolute abundance of each unique TCRbeta CDR3 rearrangement, sequence reads were collapsed and filtered. Productive Simpson clonality was computed per sample as the square root of Simpson's diversity index over productive rearrangements. In TCRdb, the immuneACCESS table is reduced to in-frame sequences with V and J assigned. These tables do not hold every clone; where another copy was compared, an unresolved V gene accounts for under half, and the others remain unexplained. The DNA was the basis for D and trimming; V, J and clone size are from that table. Present in this sample are about 380,000 clones, more than 75% of which were seen just once. About 1.5% of the sample goes to the ten largest clones.

The source of this sequence is a young man who had recovered from COVID-19. The sample was PBMCs or T cells enriched from blood (not recorded which). The chain links TRBV30 with TRBJ2-3, and 9 bases in between align with TRBD2. The sequenced DNA: TGTGCCTGGAGTCGGCGGGGGGGCTATATGGATACGCAGTATTTT. This translates into CAWSRRGGYMDTQYF.